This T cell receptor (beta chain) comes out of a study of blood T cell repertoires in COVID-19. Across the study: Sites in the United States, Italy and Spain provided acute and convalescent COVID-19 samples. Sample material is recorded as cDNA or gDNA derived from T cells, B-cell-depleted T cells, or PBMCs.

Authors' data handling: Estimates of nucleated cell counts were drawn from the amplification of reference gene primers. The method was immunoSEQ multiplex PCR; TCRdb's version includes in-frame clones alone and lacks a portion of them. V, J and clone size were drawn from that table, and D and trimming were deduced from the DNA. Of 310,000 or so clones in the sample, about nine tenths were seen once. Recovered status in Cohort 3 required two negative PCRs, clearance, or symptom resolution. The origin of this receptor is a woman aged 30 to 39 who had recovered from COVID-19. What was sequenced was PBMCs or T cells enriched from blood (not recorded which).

CDR3 residues: CASSVAPTGGTEAFF. The DNA of the CDR3 is TGTGCCAGCAGCGTGGCCCCTACAGGGGGCACTGAAGCTTTCTTT. The genes are TRBV9 and TRBJ1-1; 8 nucleotides line up with TRBD1. Germline CDR1 reads SGDLS; CDR2 reads YYNGEE. The CDR3 has 15 amino acids. Trimming cost V 2 bases and J 4 bases; bases outside gene matches: 7. Combining the CDR3 with reference TRBV9 and TRBJ1-1 gives the whole variable domain DSGVTQTPKHLITATGQRVTLRCSPRSGDLSVYWYQQSLDQGLQFLIQYYNGEERAKGNILERFSAQQFPDLHSELNLSSLELGDSALYFCASSVAPTGGTEAFFGQGTRLTVV.